The 22 T cell receptor beta chains below come from one sample, sequenced in a study of a mutant IDH1 vaccine in newly diagnosed glioma. These receptors lack a known antigen. Time point indicated: week 35, safety follow-up. Doses consisted of 300 ug of mutant IDH1 20-mer peptide each, paired with topical imiquimod. Generated by immunoSEQ multiplex PCR, the TCRdb table keeps only in-frame clones and is missing some. The sample lists approximately 50,000 clones, 65% to 85% occurring once. The starting material was PBMCs, obtained from a glioma patient whose treatment included an IDH1 peptide vaccine. The receptors come from a man in his forties or fifties with glioma.

The chain combines TRBV21-1 with TRBJ1-5. TRBV21-1 is marked as a pseudogene. The CDR3 is 14 amino acids. CDR3 amino acids: CASSFKYSNQPQHF. The DNA for the CDR3 is TGTGCCAGCAGCTTCAAGTATAGCAATCAGCCCCAGCATTTT.

The J gene is TRBJ1-2, the V gene TRBV30; D is possibly TRBD1 (6 bases). The ends were cut back, 4 bases at V and 2 bases at J, with 14 bases in the middle. CDR1 and CDR2 (germline): GTSNPN, SVGIG (reference sequence). This CDR3 has 14 residues. CDR3 in DNA: TGTGCCTGGATGGACTTGGACAGAAACTATGGCTACACCTTC. It encodes CAWMDLDRNYGYTF.

The chain is built from TRBV5-1 and TRBJ2-3; no firm D call. Germline CDR1 is SGHRS and CDR2 is YFSETQ. Between the trimmed V and J ends, which lost 4 bases and 4 bases, there was a span of 10 bases. CDR3 size: 13 residues. The CDR3 loop reads CASSTLGADTQYF. The CDR3 DNA is TGCGCCAGCAGCACCCTAGGCGCAGATACGCAGTATTTT.

The chain has TRBV7-8 and TRBJ2-7; D possibly corresponds to TRBD2 (6 bases). The V gene lost 5 bases and the J gene lost 2 bases, with 13 bases spanning the gap. This CDR3 region has 14 residues. CDR1 SGHVS and CDR2 FQNEAQ come from the germline V gene. The CDR3 DNA reads TGTGCCAGCAGCCCCCTACCGGGAGCCTACGAGCAGTACTTC. Translated, it gives CASSPLPGAYEQYF. Full variable domain (missing parts from reference TRBV7-8 and TRBJ2-7): GAGVSQSPRYKVAKRGQDVALRCDPISGHVSLFWYQQALGQGPEFLTYFQNEAQLDKSGLPSDRFFAERPEGSVSTLKIQRTQQEDSAVYLCASSPLPGAYEQYFGPGTRLTVT.

This clone was seen only once. The chain has TRBV5-4 and TRBJ2-5; 7 bases map to TRBD2. Germline-derived CDR1 and CDR2 are SGHNT and YYREEE (reference sequence). J was trimmed by 5 bases and V by 7 bases; bases with no gene match: 11. The CDR3 totals 14 residues. The CDR3 region has the DNA TGTGCCAGCTCAACGAGCGGGGTGTGGGAGACCCAGTACTTC. Its protein product is CASSTSGVWETQYF.

The chain uses TRBV6-5 and TRBJ1-4; D is undetermined. V dropped 6 bases and J dropped 6 bases, with 14 bases sitting between them. The CDR3 is 14 residues long. In germline, CDR1 is MNHEY, CDR2 SVGAGI. CDR3 in DNA: TGTGCCAGCAGCCGGACCTCGAGAGATGAAAAACTGTTTTTT. It encodes CASSRTSRDEKLFF.

The chain uses TRBV30 and TRBJ1-2, with TRBD1 as a possible D gene (5 bases). Trimming shortened V by 4 bases and J by 4 bases, and 16 bases separated the two germline ends. Germline V gene data show CDR1 as GTSNPN and CDR2 as SVGIG (reference sequence). The CDR3 is 14 amino acids. The CDR3 region has the DNA TGTGCCTGGACTTCGATAGGGCAGGGCTATGGCTACACCTTC. Translating it yields CAWTSIGQGYGYTF.

V and J are TRBV2 and TRBJ1-4, with D uncertain. This CDR3 region has 12 residues. Between the trimmed V and J ends, which lost 10 bases and 4 bases, there was a span of 10 bases. Germline V gene sequence: CDR1 SNHLY, CDR2 FYNNEI. DNA for the CDR3: TGTGCCACCAGGACTGTTAATGAAAAACTGTTTTTT. Translating gives CATRTVNEKLFF.

The V call is TRBV6-7, the J call TRBJ2-2, with TRBD2 identical over 8 bases. TRBV6-7 is an ORF; its function is uncertain. CDR3 size: 17 residues. Trimming at V came to 0 bases and at J to 5 bases, leaving 8 bases not matched to a gene. CDR3 region: CASSYSERGGHTGELFF. Written as DNA, the CDR3 is TGTGCCAGCAGTTACTCCGAACGGGGGGGCCATACCGGGGAGCTGTTTTTT.

For the CDR3, the DNA is TGCGCCAGCAGTGACCGGAATTCACCCCTCCACTTT. It encodes CASSDRNSPLHF. The chain links TRBV10-2 to TRBJ1-6; no reliable D call. V was shortened by 3 bases and J by 7 bases, with 4 bases between the two germline ends. The CDR3 extends over 12 amino acids. Germline V gene sequence: CDR1 WSHSY, CDR2 SAAADI.

This clone was seen only once. J is TRBJ1-4 and V is TRBV6-5, with TRBD1 as a possible D gene (6 bases). Germline V lookup: CDR1 MNHEY, CDR2 SVGAGI. The length of the CDR3 is 16 residues. V was shortened by 0 bases and J by 4 bases, with 12 bases between the two germline ends. In nucleotides, the CDR3 is TGTGCCAGCAGTTACTCGACGGGGGCTCTTAATGAAAAACTGTTTTTT. This codes for CASSYSTGALNEKLFF.

The chain is built from TRBV6-5 and TRBJ1-4, with D unclear. There are 15 residues in the CDR3. CDR1 is MNHEY and CDR2 is SVGAGI in the germline V gene. Deletions cut 0 bases from V and 7 bases from J, with 12 bases between. Here the CDR3 DNA reads TGTGCCAGCAGTTACTCGACCGGGGTTGGTGAAAAACTGTTTTTT. Amino acids: CASSYSTGVGEKLFF.

The rearrangement joins TRBV5-1 to TRBJ1-4; no clear D. This CDR3 comprises 17 residues. The germline V and J ends were trimmed by 0 bases and 10 bases, with 22 bases remaining between them. Per the germline V gene, CDR1 is SGHRS and CDR2 is YFSETQ. As DNA, the CDR3 is TGCGCCAGCAGCTTGGCCGCGGCCGGCGGGTCAAGCGGAAAACTGTTTTTT. Encoded protein: CASSLAAAGGSSGKLFF. Based on the CDR3 plus reference TRBV5-1 and TRBJ1-4, the full variable domain is KAGVTQTPRYLIKTRGQQVTLSCSPISGHRSVSWYQQTPGQGLQFLFEYFSETQRNKGNFPGRFSGRQFSNSRSEMNVSTLELGDSALYLCASSLAAAGGSSGKLFFGSGTQLSVL.

The chain recombines TRBV5-8 with TRBJ1-2; D remains ambiguous. Germline values: CDR1 SGHTS, CDR2 YDEGEE. Trimming left V 0 bases short and J 5 bases short, with 8 bases between. This CDR3 comprises 13 residues. The CDR3 bases are TGTGCCAGCAGCTTGGGGAACAGATATGGCTACACCTTC. This encodes CASSLGNRYGYTF.

The genes are TRBV10-3 and TRBJ1-6; D is unresolved. This CDR3 spans 14 amino acids. Germline V lookup: CDR1 ENHRY, CDR2 SYGVKD. Trimming shortened V by 4 bases and J by 8 bases, and 12 bases separated the two germline ends. CDR3 in amino acids: CAISATKGYSPLHF. The CDR3 DNA reads TGTGCCATCAGTGCCACGAAAGGATATTCACCCCTCCACTTT.

V gene TRBV5-6 combines with J gene TRBJ1-5, with D possibly TRBD1 on 6 matching bases. Trimming left V 0 bases short and J 3 bases short, with 10 bases between. The CDR3 runs to 15 residues. Germline CDR1 and CDR2: SGHDT and YYEEEE. The chain's CDR3 is CASSLGRGVNQPQHF. CDR3 DNA sequence: TGTGCCAGCAGCTTGGGCAGGGGAGTCAATCAGCCCCAGCATTTT.

The rearrangement joins TRBV5-1 to TRBJ1-1; 8 nucleotides agree with TRBD1. J was trimmed by 1 base and V by 7 bases; bases with no gene match: 15. The CDR3 is 17 amino acids. In germline, CDR1 is SGHRS, CDR2 YFSETQ. The chain's CDR3 is CASGSRGGQEGNTEAFF. For the CDR3, the DNA is TGCGCCAGCGGCTCACGCGGGGGACAGGAGGGGAACACTGAAGCTTTCTTT.

J is TRBJ2-7 and V is TRBV5-4, with a possible D match to TRBD2 (6 bases). The V gene lost 5 bases and the J gene lost 2 bases, with 11 bases spanning the gap. The CDR3 totals 13 residues. The germline CDR1 and CDR2 sequences are SGHNT and YYREEE (reference sequence). The CDR3 loop is CASRAGSAYEQYF. The CDR3 DNA reads TGTGCCAGCAGGGCGGGGTCCGCCTACGAGCAGTACTTC.

The chain employs TRBV29-1 and TRBJ1-4; D is unclear. V was clipped by 3 bases and J by 8 bases, with 7 bases between them. Germline-derived CDR1 and CDR2 are SQVTM and ANQGSEA. The CDR3 consists of 11 residues. The CDR3 coding sequence is TGCAGCGTTGACGACGGGGAAAAACTGTTTTTT. Amino acid sequence: CSVDDGEKLFF.

This rearrangement joins TRBV14 to TRBJ2-3, with D perhaps TRBD1 or TRBD2 (5 bases each). The CDR3 spans 12 residues. With 4 bases removed from V and 10 bases from J, the gap between germline ends came to 12 bases. Germline V CDR1 and CDR2: SGHDN, FVKESK. The CDR3 sequence is CASSPLGVSQYF. CDR3 bases: TGTGCCAGCAGCCCTCTGGGGGTTTCGCAGTATTTT.

The chain's CDR3 is CASLTRGGNEQYF. As DNA, the CDR3 is TGTGCCAGCCTCACCCGGGGGGGGAACGAGCAGTACTTC. The chain employs TRBV6-1 and TRBJ2-7; 8 bases are a match to TRBD2. The CDR3 contains 13 residues. J lost 5 bases, V lost 8 bases, and 8 bases had no gene match. The germline gives CDR1 MNHNS, CDR2 SASEGT.

Here the CDR3 reads CASSEDRAQGQPQHF. The CDR3, as DNA: TGTGCCAGCAGTGAGGACAGGGCTCAGGGGCAGCCCCAGCATTTT. This chain joins TRBV2 and TRBJ1-5; 8 bases agree with TRBD1. The CDR3 loop spans 15 amino acids. V lost 3 bases, J lost 7 bases, and 8 bases stayed unmatched. Germline V CDR1 and CDR2: SNHLY, FYNNEI.